The T cell receptor (beta chain) under discussion was sequenced for a study of a mutant IDH1 vaccine in newly diagnosed glioma. Overall study context: Patients were started on vaccination 4-6 weeks after radiotherapy alone, or with temozolomide cycles.

As regards this clone: Its specificity is not known.

TCRdb's table, derived via immunoSEQ multiplex PCR, lists solely in-frame clones and lacks some. The repertoire holds approximately 79,000 clones, with more than 80% as singletons. The junction had 5 bases not matched to a gene; V was cut back by 4 bases and J by 5 bases. The CDR3 contains 15 residues. The germline V gene encodes CDR1 MNHNS and CDR2 SASEGT. Time point of the sample: week 23, last vaccination. The vaccine gave 300 ug of a 20-mer mutant IDH1 peptide subcutaneously per dose. J is TRBJ1-5 and V is TRBV6-1; 10 bases match TRBD1. Material: PBMCs, obtained from a glioma patient whose treatment included an IDH1 peptide vaccine. This TCR derives from a woman in her fifties or sixties with glioma. The DNA for the CDR3 is TGTGCCAGCAGTGCCTCAGGACAGGGGGATCAGCCCCAGCATTTT. As protein: CASSASGQGDQPQHF.